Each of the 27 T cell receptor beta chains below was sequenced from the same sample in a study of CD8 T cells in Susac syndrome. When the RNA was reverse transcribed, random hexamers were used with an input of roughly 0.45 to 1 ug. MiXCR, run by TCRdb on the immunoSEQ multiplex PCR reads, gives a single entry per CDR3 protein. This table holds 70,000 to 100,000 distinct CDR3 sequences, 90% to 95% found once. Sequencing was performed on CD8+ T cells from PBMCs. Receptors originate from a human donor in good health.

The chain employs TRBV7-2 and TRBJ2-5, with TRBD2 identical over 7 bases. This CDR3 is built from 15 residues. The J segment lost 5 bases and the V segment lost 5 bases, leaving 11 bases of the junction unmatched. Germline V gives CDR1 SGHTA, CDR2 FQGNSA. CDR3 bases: TGTGCCAGCAGCCCCTACCCCAGCGGGGATGAGACCCAGTACTTC. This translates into CASSPYPSGDETQYF.

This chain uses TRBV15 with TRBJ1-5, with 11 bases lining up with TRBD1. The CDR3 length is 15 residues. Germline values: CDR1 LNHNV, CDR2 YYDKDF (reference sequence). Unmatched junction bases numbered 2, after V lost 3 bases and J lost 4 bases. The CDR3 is CATSRDRGLNQPQHF. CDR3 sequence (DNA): TGTGCCACCAGCAGGGACAGGGGGCTTAATCAGCCCCAGCATTTT.

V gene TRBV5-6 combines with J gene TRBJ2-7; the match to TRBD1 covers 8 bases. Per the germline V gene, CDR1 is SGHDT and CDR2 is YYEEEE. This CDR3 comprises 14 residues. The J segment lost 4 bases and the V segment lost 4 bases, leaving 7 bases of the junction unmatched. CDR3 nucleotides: TGTGCCAGCAGCAACGGACAGGGTCAATACGAGCAGTACTTC. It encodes CASSNGQGQYEQYF.

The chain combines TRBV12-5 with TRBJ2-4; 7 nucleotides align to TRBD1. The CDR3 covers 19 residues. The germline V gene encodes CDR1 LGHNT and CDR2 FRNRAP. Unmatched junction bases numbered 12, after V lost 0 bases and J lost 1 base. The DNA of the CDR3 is TGTGCTAGTGGTTTGGTACGGGGCAGGGGGATGATGGCCAAAAACATTCAGTACTTC. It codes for CASGLVRGRGMMAKNIQYF. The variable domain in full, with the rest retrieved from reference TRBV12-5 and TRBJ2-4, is DARVTQTPRHKVTEMGQEVTMRCQPILGHNTVFWYRQTMMQGLELLAYFRNRAPLDDSGMPKDRFSAEMPDATLATLKIQPSEPRDSAVYFCASGLVRGRGMMAKNIQYFGAGTRLSVL.

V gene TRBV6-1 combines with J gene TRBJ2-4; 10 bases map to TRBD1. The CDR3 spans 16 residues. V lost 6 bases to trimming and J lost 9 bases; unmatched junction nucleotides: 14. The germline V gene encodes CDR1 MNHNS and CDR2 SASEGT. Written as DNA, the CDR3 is TGTGCCAGCAGAGACAATCGACAGGGGGCGCCGAGCATTCAGTACTTC. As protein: CASRDNRQGAPSIQYF.

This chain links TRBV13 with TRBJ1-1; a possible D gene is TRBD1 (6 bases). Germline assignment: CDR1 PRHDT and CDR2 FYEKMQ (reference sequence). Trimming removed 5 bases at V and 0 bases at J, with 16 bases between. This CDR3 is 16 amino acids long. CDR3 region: CASSPWADRLNTEAFF. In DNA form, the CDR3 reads TGTGCCAGCAGCCCCTGGGCGGACAGACTGAACACTGAAGCTTTCTTT.

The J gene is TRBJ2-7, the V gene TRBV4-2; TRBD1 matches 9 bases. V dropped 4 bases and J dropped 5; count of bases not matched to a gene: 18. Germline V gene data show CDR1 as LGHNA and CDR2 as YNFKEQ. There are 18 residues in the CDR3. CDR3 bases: TGTGCCAGCAGCCCCCTAGGGACAGGGATATTAATGGAGCACGAGCAGTACTTC. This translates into CASSPLGTGILMEHEQYF.

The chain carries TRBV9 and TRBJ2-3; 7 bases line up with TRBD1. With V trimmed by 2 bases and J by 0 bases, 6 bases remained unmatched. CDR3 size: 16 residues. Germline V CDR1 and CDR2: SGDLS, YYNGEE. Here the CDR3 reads CASSVEADRSTDTQYF. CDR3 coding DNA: TGTGCCAGCAGCGTCGAGGCGGACAGGAGCACAGATACGCAGTATTTT.

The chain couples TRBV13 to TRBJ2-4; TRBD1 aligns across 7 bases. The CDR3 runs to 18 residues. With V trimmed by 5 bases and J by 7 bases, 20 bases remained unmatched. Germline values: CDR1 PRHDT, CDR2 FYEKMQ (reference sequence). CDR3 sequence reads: CASSQAGRGSPLRNIQYF. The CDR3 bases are TGTGCCAGCAGCCAGGCGGGCAGGGGGTCCCCCCTAAGGAACATTCAGTACTTC.

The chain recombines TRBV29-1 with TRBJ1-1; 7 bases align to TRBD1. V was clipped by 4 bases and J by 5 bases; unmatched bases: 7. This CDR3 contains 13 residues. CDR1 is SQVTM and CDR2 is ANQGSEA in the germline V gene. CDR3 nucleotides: TGCAGCGTTGTAGGGGGCCCTGGAACTGAAGCTTTCTTT. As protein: CSVVGGPGTEAFF.

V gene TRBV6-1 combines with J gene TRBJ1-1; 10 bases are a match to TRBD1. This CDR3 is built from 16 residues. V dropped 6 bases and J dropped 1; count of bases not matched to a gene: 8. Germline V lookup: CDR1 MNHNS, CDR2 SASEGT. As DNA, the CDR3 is TGTGCCAGCAGCTCCGGGACAGGGGATTGGAACACTGAAGCTTTCTTT. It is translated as CASSSGTGDWNTEAFF.

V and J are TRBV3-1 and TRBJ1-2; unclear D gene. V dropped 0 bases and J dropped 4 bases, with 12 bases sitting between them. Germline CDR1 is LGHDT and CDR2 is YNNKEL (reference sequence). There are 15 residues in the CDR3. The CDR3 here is CASSQEGKGPYGYTF. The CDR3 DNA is TGTGCCAGCAGCCAAGAAGGCAAGGGTCCCTATGGCTACACCTTC.

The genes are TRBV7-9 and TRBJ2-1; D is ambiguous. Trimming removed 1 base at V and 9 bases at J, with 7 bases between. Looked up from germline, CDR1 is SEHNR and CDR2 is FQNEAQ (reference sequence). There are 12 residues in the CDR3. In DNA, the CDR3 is TGTGCCAGCAGCTTAGGTCGGGTTGAGCAGTTCTTC. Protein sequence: CASSLGRVEQFF.

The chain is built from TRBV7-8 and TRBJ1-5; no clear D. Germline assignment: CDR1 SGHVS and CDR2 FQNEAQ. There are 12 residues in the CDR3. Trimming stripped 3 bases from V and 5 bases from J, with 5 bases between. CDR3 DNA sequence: TGTGCCAGCAGCTTTGGTGATCAGCCCCAGCATTTT. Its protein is CASSFGDQPQHF.

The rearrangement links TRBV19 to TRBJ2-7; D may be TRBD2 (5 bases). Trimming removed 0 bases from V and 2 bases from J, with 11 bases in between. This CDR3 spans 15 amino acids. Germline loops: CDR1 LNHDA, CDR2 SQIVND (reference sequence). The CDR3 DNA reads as TGTGCCAGTAGTATAGACAGCCACGGGACCTACGAGCAGTACTTC. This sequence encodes CASSIDSHGTYEQYF.

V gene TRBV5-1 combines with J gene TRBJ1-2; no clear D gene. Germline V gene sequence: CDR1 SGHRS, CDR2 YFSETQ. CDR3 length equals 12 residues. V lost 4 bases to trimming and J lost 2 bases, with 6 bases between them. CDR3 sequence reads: CASSGSNYGYTF. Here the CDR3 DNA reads TGCGCCAGCAGCGGCAGCAACTATGGCTACACCTTC.

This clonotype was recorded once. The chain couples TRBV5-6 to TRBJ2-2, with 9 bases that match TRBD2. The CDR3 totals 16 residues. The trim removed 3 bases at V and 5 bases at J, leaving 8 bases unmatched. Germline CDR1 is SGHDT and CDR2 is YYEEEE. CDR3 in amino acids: CASSSIAGDWTGELFF. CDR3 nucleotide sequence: TGTGCCAGCAGCTCCATAGCGGGGGACTGGACCGGGGAGCTGTTTTTT. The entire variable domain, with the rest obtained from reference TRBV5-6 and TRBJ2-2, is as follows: DAGVTQSPTHLIKTRGQQVTLRCSPKSGHDTVSWYQQALGQGPQFIFQYYEEEERQRGNFPDRFSGHQFPNYSSELNVNALLLGDSALYLCASSSIAGDWTGELFFGEGSRLTVL.

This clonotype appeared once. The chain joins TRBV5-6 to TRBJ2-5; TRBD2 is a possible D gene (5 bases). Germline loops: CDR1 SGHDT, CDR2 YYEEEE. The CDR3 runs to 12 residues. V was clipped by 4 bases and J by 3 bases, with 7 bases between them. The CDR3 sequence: CASSTGEETQYF. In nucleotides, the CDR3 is TGTGCCAGCAGCACCGGGGAAGAGACCCAGTACTTC.

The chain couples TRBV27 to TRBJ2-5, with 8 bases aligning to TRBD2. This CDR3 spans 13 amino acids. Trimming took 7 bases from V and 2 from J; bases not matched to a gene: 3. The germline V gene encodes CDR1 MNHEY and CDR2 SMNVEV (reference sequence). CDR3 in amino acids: CASNIAGQETQYF. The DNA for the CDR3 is TGTGCCAGCAATATAGCGGGGCAAGAGACCCAGTACTTC.

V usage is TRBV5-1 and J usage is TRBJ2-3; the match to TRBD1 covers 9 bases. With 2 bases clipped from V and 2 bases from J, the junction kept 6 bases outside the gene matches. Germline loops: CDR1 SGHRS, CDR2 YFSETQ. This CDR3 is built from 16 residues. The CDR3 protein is CASSFGTGRTTDTQYF. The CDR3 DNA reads TGCGCCAGCAGCTTTGGGACAGGGAGGACCACAGATACGCAGTATTTT.

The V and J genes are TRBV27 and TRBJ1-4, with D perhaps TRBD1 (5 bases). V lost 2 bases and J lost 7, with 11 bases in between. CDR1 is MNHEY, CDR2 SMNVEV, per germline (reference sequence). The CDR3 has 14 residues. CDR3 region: CASSLTVGGEKLFF. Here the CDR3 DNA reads TGTGCCAGCAGTTTAACTGTTGGGGGTGAAAAACTGTTTTTT.

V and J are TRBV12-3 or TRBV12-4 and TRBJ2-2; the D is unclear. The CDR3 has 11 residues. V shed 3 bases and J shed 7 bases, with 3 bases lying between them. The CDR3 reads CASSFNGELFF. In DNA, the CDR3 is TGTGCCAGCAGTTTCAACGGGGAGCTGTTTTTT.

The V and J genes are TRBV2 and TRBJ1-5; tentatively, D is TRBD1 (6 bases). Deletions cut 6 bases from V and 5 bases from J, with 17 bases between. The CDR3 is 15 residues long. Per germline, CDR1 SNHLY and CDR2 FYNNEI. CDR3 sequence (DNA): TGTGCCAGCAGGTTTGGACAGCAGCGGGATCAGCCCCAGCATTTT. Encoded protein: CASRFGQQRDQPQHF. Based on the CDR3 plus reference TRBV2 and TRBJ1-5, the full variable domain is EPEVTQTPSHQVTQMGQEVILRCVPISNHLYFYWYRQILGQKVEFLVSFYNNEISEKSEIFDDQFSVERPDGSNFTLKIRSTKLEDSAMYFCASRFGQQRDQPQHFGDGTRLSIL.

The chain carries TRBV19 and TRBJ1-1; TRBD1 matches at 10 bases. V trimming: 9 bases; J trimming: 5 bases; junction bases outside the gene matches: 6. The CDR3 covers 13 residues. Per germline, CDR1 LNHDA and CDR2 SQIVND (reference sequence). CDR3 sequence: CASRQGAATEAFF. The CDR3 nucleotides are TGTGCCAGCCGACAGGGGGCGGCTACTGAAGCTTTCTTT.

CDR3 in amino acids: CATEGQGGGNTIYF. The DNA of the CDR3 is TGTGCCACCGAGGGACAGGGCGGGGGAAACACCATATATTTT. V is TRBV7-9 and J is TRBJ1-3; the match to TRBD1 covers 9 bases. Trimming removed 10 bases from V and 4 bases from J; junction bases left unmatched: 8. The germline gives CDR1 SEHNR, CDR2 FQNEAQ (reference sequence). This CDR3 region has 14 residues.

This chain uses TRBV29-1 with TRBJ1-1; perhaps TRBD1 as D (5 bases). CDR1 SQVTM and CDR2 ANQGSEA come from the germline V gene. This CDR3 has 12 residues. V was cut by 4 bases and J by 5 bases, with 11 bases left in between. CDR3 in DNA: TGCAGCGTTGGAGGGGAGGGAACTGAAGCTTTCTTT. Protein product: CSVGGEGTEAFF.

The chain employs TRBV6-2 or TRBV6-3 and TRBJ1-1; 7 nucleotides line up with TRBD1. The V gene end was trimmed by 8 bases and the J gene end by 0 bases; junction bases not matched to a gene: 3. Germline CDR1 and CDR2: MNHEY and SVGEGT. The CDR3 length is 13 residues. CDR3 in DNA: TGTGCCAGCCTGGGACAGCTGAACACTGAAGCTTTCTTT. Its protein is CASLGQLNTEAFF.